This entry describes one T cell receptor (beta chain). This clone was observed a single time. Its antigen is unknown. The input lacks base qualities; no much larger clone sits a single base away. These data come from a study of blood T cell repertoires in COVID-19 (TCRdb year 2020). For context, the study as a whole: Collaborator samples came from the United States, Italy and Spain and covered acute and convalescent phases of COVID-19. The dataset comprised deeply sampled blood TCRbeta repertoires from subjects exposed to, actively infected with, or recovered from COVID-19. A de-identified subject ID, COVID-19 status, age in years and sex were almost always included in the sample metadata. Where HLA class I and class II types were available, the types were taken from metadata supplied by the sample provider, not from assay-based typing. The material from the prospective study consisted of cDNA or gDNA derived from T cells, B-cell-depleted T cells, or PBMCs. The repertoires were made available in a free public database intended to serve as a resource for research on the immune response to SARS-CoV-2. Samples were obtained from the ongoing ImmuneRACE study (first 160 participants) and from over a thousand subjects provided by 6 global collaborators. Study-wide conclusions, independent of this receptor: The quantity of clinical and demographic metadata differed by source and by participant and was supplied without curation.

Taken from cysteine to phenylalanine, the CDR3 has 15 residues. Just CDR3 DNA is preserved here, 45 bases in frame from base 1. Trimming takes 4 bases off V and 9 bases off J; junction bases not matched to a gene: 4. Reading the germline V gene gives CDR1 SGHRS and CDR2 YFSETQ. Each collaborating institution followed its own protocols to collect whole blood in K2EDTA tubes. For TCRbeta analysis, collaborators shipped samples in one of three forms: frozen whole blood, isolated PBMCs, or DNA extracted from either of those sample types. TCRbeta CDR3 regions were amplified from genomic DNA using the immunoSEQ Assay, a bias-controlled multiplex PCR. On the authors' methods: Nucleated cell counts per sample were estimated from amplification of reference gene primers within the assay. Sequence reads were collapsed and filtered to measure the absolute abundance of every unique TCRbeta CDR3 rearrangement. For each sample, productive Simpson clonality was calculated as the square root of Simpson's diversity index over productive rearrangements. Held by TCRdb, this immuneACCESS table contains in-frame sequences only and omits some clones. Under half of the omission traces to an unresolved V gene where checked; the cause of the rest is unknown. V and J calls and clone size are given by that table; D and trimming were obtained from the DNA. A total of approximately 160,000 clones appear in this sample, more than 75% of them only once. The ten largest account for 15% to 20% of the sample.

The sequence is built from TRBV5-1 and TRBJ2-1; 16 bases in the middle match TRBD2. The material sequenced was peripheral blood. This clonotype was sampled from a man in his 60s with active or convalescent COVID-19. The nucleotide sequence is TGCGCCAGCAGCGGGACTAGCGGGAGGGCCCTTGAGCAGTTCTTC. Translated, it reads CASSGTSGRALEQFF.